The rows below give T cell receptor beta chains drawn from one sample of a study of neurological immune-mediated disorders. TCRdb re-derived calls from the 5' RACE reads in MiXCR, one entry per CDR3 protein. The repertoire includes under 80,000 distinct CDR3 sequences, more than 4% of them detected once, and 3.4% sits in the top ten. Sequenced sample: PBMCs. The receptors were gathered from a woman in her 50s with multiple sclerosis. Both conserved end residues are part of each CDR3. D genes are given only for firm matches. Size tells how often a clone was seen (once, few, many) or the class of an expanded clone, and some rows leave it out.

j_gene: TRBJ1-2; d_gene: -; v_gene: TRBV3-1; abundance: few; len: 13; CDR3nt: TGTGCCAGCAGCCAAGATCTACTCTATGGCTACACCTTC; CDR3aa: CASSQDLLYGYTF
j_gene: TRBJ1-1; d_gene: TRBD1; v_gene: TRBV29-1; abundance: many; len: 13; CDR3nt: TGCAGCGCCCAGGGGGGGGGTTACACTGAAGCTTTCTTT; CDR3aa: CSAQGGGYTEAFF
j_gene: TRBJ1-2; d_gene: -; v_gene: TRBV20-1; abundance: -; len: 12; CDR3nt: TGCAGTGCCTCAGGGGCAGGGTATGGCTACACCTTC; CDR3aa: CSASGAGYGYTF
j_gene: TRBJ2-2; d_gene: -; v_gene: TRBV27; abundance: many; len: 14; CDR3nt: TGTGCCAGCAGTCCCCGGCCTGGGATCGGGGAGCTGTTTTTT; CDR3aa: CASSPRPGIGELFF
j_gene: TRBJ2-1; d_gene: -; v_gene: TRBV20-1; abundance: many; len: 17; CDR3nt: TGCAGTGCTAGGGCAATGAAGGAAAGCGAATCCTACAATGAGCAGTTCTTC; CDR3aa: CSARAMKESESYNEQFF
j_gene: TRBJ1-1; d_gene: -; v_gene: TRBV29-1; abundance: many; len: 11; CDR3nt: TGCAGCGGAGGGGCGAACACTGAAGCTTTCTTT; CDR3aa: CSGGANTEAFF
j_gene: TRBJ2-1; d_gene: -; v_gene: TRBV7-2; abundance: many; len: 14; CDR3nt: TGTGCCAGCAGCTTAGATGAGGGAAAGGATGAGCAGTTCTTC; CDR3aa: CASSLDEGKDEQFF
j_gene: TRBJ2-2; d_gene: -; v_gene: TRBV5-1; abundance: few; len: 13; CDR3nt: TGCGCCAGCAGCTTCTTCCGGAACGGGGAGCTGTTTTTT; CDR3aa: CASSFFRNGELFF
j_gene: TRBJ1-5; d_gene: -; v_gene: TRBV2; abundance: many; len: 13; CDR3nt: TGTGCCAGCACCTACGAGGAGAATCAGCCCCAGCATTTT; CDR3aa: CASTYEENQPQHF
j_gene: TRBJ2-1; d_gene: -; v_gene: TRBV27; abundance: many; len: 13; CDR3nt: TGTGCCAGCAGTTCTGACAGTCACAATGAGCAGTTCTTC; CDR3aa: CASSSDSHNEQFF
j_gene: TRBJ2-3; d_gene: -; v_gene: TRBV29-1; abundance: many; len: 13; CDR3nt: TGCAGCGTTGGGGGCGTAGGTACAGATACGCAGTATTTT; CDR3aa: CSVGGVGTDTQYF
j_gene: TRBJ1-1; d_gene: -; v_gene: TRBV15; abundance: many; len: 15; CDR3nt: TGTGCCACCAGCACTCGGGTAGGGGTCGGCACTGAAGCTTTCTTT; CDR3aa: CATSTRVGVGTEAFF
j_gene: TRBJ2-5; d_gene: TRBD1; v_gene: TRBV7-2; abundance: many; len: 15; CDR3nt: TGTGCCAGCAGCTACAACAGGGGGCGGGGGGAGACCCAGTACTTC; CDR3aa: CASSYNRGRGETQYF
j_gene: TRBJ2-5; d_gene: -; v_gene: TRBV5-1; abundance: many; len: 15; CDR3nt: TGCGCCAGCAGCCCGCAGCAGGGCTCCCTGGAGACCCAGTACTTC; CDR3aa: CASSPQQGSLETQYF
j_gene: TRBJ2-3; d_gene: TRBD2; v_gene: TRBV5-1; abundance: many; len: 14; CDR3nt: TGCGCCAGCAGCGCGGGGGGAGACACAGATACGCAGTATTTT; CDR3aa: CASSAGGDTDTQYF
j_gene: TRBJ2-2; d_gene: -; v_gene: TRBV10-3; abundance: -; len: 15; CDR3nt: TGTGCCATCAGTGATTCTCCCCCGAACACCGGGGAGCTGTTTTTT; CDR3aa: CAISDSPPNTGELFF
j_gene: TRBJ2-5; d_gene: -; v_gene: TRBV10-3; abundance: few; len: 14; CDR3nt: TGTGCCATCAGTGAGTCAAGGGCCAGGGAGACCCAGTACTTC; CDR3aa: CAISESRARETQYF
j_gene: TRBJ1-6; d_gene: -; v_gene: TRBV12-3/TRBV12-4; abundance: many; len: 13; CDR3nt: TGTGCCAGCAGTGCTAACGGGCCCAACTCTCTCCACTTT; CDR3aa: CASSANGPNSLHF
j_gene: TRBJ2-2; d_gene: TRBD2; v_gene: TRBV5-1; abundance: few; len: 15; CDR3nt: TGCGCCAGCAGCACTGGACTAGCGAACACCGGGGAGCTGTTTTTT; CDR3aa: CASSTGLANTGELFF
j_gene: TRBJ1-2; d_gene: -; v_gene: TRBV18; abundance: many; len: 13; CDR3nt: TGTGCCAGCTCACATGGGACGGAGTATGGCTACACCTTC; CDR3aa: CASSHGTEYGYTF
j_gene: TRBJ2-3; d_gene: -; v_gene: TRBV5-1; abundance: many; len: 13; CDR3nt: TGCGCCAGCAGCTTACGGGAACTAGATACGCAGTATTTT; CDR3aa: CASSLRELDTQYF
j_gene: TRBJ1-2; d_gene: TRBD1; v_gene: TRBV6-2/TRBV6-3; abundance: few; len: 13; CDR3nt: TGTGCCAGCAGTAACCCGACAGGGCTTGGCTACACCTTC; CDR3aa: CASSNPTGLGYTF
j_gene: TRBJ2-1; d_gene: TRBD1; v_gene: TRBV9; abundance: many; len: 11; CDR3nt: TGTGCCAGCAGCCTGGGACAGGGACAGTTCTTC; CDR3aa: CASSLGQGQFF
j_gene: TRBJ2-5; d_gene: TRBD2; v_gene: TRBV20-1; abundance: many; len: 14; CDR3nt: TGCAGTGCTCGACTACCGGGGGGGCAAGAGACCCAGTACTTC; CDR3aa: CSARLPGGQETQYF
j_gene: TRBJ1-1; d_gene: -; v_gene: TRBV5-1; abundance: many; len: 14; CDR3nt: TGCGCCAGCAGCGGGCAGGTAATGAACACTGAAGCTTTCTTT; CDR3aa: CASSGQVMNTEAFF